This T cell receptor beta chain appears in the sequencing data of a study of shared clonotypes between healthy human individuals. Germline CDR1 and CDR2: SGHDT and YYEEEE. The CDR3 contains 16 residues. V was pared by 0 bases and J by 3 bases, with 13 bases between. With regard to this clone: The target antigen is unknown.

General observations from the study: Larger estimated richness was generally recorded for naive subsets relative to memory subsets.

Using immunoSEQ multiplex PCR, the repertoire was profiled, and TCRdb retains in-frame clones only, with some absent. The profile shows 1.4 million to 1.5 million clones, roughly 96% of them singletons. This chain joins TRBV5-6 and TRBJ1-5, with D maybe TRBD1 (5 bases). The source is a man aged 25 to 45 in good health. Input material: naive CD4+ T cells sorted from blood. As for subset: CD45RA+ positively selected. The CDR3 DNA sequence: TGTGCCAGCAGCTTGGGAAACAGGCTAGACAATCAGCCCCAGCATTTT. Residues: CASSLGNRLDNQPQHF.